The clone carrying this T cell receptor beta chain was recorded a few times. The antigen is unknown. The CDR3 spans 14 residues. Germline CDR1 reads SGHDT; CDR2 reads YYEEEE. V lost 2 bases and J 5 bases, leaving 13 bases between the germline ends. PCR amplification relied on 60 Vbeta primers (plus 13 Jbeta primers). Original analysis: Among the unique TCR beta chains that a later analysis counted, about 85 million in all, some 10 million were shared. The assay was immunoSEQ multiplex PCR, and TCRdb's table has in-frame clones only and misses some. The DNA gave D and trimming, while V, J and clone size come from that table. The top ten clones hold under 2% of a sample with about 200,000 clones, 70% to 80% of them seen once. These data are taken from a study of cytomegalovirus exposure and HLA in healthy donors. Study outcomes and limitations: Rarity marked most TCR sequences, yet some public TCRs occurred in many donors. An analysis done earlier found most TCR beta V segments productive about 90% or about 30% of the time.

The clonotype was recovered from a young man in good health and CMV-seronegative. The sample comprised PBMCs. The chain uses TRBV5-6 and TRBJ1-1; D gene unclear. CDR3 sequence reads: CASSFSFPQTEAFF. The CDR3 bases are TGTGCCAGCAGCTTCTCATTCCCCCAGACTGAAGCTTTCTTT.